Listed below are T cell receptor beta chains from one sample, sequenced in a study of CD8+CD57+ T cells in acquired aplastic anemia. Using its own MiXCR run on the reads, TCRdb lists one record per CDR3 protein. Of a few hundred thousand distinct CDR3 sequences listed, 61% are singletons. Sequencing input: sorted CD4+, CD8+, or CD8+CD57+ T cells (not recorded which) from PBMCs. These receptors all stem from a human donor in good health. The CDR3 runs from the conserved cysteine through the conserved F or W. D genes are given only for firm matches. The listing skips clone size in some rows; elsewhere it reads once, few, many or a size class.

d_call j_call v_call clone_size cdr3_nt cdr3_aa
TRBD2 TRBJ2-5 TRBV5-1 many TGCGCCAGCAGCTTGGACTGGACTAGACCTAACCAAGAGACCCAGTACTTC CASSLDWTRPNQETQYF
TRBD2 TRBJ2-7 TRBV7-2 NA TGTGCCAGCAGCCAAGAGAGGGGCGGGCGGGGGGAGCAGTACTTC CASSQERGGRGEQYF
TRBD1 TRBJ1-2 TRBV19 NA TGTGCCAGTAGCCCTCAAGAGGGGACAGGTCAAGGCTACACCTTC CASSPQEGTGQGYTF
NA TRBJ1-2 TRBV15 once TGTGCCACCAGCAGCATGAAGGGGACCCTCTATGGCTACACCTTC CATSSMKGTLYGYTF
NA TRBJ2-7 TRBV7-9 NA TGTGCCAGCAGCTTAGGTTTCGGCAGGGTAGTAGTCCGGCAGTACTTC CASSLGFGRVVVRQYF
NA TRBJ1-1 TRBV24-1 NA TGTGCCACCAGTGATTTCCCGGTCACTGAAGCTTTCTTT CATSDFPVTEAFF
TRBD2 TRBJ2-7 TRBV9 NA TGTGCCAGCAGCTTAATTGGGAGGGTGGACGAGCAGTACTTC CASSLIGRVDEQYF
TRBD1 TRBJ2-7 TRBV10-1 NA TGCGCCAGCAGTGGTAGGTCTGGGACAGGGATCAACGAGCAGTACTTC CASSGRSGTGINEQYF
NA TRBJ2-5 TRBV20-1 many TGCAGTGCTAGAGAGGGGGGCTCCCAGGAGACCCAGTACTTC CSAREGGSQETQYF
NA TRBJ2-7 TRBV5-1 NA TGCGCCAGCAGTCCAGGACCCGTCGGTTACGAGCAGTACTTC CASSPGPVGYEQYF
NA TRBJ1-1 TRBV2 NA TGTGCCAGCAGTGACCCCTGGAAGAACACTGAAGCTTTCTTT CASSDPWKNTEAFF
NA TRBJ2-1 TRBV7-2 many TGTGCCAGCAGCTTGAGGGGACCGGCCTTTGGGGGGTATGAGCAGTTCTTC CASSLRGPAFGGYEQFF
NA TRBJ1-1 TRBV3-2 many TGTGCCAGCAGCGCAAGCTGTAGGTATATGAACACTGAAGCTTTCTTT CASSASCRYMNTEAFF
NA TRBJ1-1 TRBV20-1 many TGCAGTGCTAGAGATCCGGGGGGCGGCTCTGAAGCTTTCTTT CSARDPGGGSEAFF
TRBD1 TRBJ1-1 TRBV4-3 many TGCGCCAGCAGCCAAGAGCCGGCAGGGGGCACTGAAGCTTTCTTT CASSQEPAGGTEAFF
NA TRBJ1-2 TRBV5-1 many TGCGCCAGCAGCAAAGACGGGGGGGGAGGCTACACCTTC CASSKDGGGGYTF
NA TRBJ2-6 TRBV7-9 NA TGTGCCAGCAGGGTGGGAGGGGGCGCGTCTGGGGCCAACGTCCTGACTTTC CASRVGGGASGANVLTF
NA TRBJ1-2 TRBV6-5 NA TGTGCCAGCAGTTACTCGAACAGGGACGATGGCTACACCTTC CASSYSNRDDGYTF
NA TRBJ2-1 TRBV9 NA TGTGCCAGCAGCGTAGCGGGGACCTACAATGAGCAGTTCTTC CASSVAGTYNEQFF
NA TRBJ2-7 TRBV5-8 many TGTGCCAGCAGAGTGTTAGGGAGTCCAGCCTACGAGCAGTACTTC CASRVLGSPAYEQYF
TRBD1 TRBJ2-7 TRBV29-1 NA TGCAGCGTCGACAGCGTTGAAGGACAGGGTAGCTACGAGCAGTACTTC CSVDSVEGQGSYEQYF
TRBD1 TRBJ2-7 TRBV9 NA TGTGCCTGGAGTCCAACTAGGACAGGGGGCATATACGAGCAGTACTTC CAWSPTRTGGIYEQYF
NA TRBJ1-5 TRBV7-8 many TGTGCCAGCAGCTTATGGGGAAATAGCAATCAGCCCCAGCATTTT CASSLWGNSNQPQHF
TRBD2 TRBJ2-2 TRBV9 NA TGTGCCAGCACCCGGTTGGGGGGGACCGGGGAGCTGTTTTTT CASTRLGGTGELFF
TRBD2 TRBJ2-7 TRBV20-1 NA TGCAGTGCGAGAGACCTGCGGGGGGGTTTGGACGAGCAGTACTTC CSARDLRGGLDEQYF
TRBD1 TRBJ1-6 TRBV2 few TGTGCCAGCAGTGAAGGGGACAGGGCTTCACCCCTCCACTTT CASSEGDRASPLHF
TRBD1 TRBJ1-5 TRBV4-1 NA TGCGCCAGCAGCCAATGGGACAGCCTCAATCAGCCCCAGCATTTT CASSQWDSLNQPQHF
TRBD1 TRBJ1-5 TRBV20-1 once TGCAGTGCCGACGGACAGGGGGCGAGTAATCAGCCCCAGCATTTT CSADGQGASNQPQHF
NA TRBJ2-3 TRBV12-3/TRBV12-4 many TGTGCCAGCACCCCTTCCGGGGCTCTCACTGATACGCAGTATTTT CASTPSGALTDTQYF
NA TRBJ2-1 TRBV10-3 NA TGTGTCACCGCGGGGAGCTCCTACAACGAGCAGTTCTTC CVTAGSSYNEQFF
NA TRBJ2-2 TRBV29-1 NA TGCAGCGTTGGGGTGAACACCGGGGAGCTGTTTTTT CSVGVNTGELFF
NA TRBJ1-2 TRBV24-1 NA TGTGCCGCCCAGACCAGGGATGCTGACTATGGCTACACCTTC CAAQTRDADYGYTF
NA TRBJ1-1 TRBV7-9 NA TGTGCCCTTCAGGATCGGAGCACTTCTGAAGCTTTCTTT CALQDRSTSEAFF
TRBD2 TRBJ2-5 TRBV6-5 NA TGTGCCACCAGTGATACGGCGGGGGGCCAAGAGACCCAGTACTTC CATSDTAGGQETQYF
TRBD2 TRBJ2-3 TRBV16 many TGTGCCAGCAGCCAATCGATAATGCTAGCGGGGCACAATACGCAGTATTTT CASSQSIMLAGHNTQYF
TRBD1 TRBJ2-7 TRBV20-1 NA TGCAGTGCTCGCGAAAGGGACAGGGAGAGCTACTACGAGCAGTACTTC CSARERDRESYYEQYF
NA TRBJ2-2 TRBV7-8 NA TGTGCCAGCAGCTTGGGACTGTACACCGGGGAGCTGTTTTTT CASSLGLYTGELFF
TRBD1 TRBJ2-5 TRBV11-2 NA TGTGCCAGCAGCTTACAACAGGGGCCTCAAGAGGCCCAGTACTTC CASSLQQGPQEAQYF
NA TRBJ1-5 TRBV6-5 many TGTGCCAGCAAACATAAGGGAAACAATCAGCCCCAGCATTTT CASKHKGNNQPQHF
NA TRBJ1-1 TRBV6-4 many TGTGCCAGCAGTGACAGCGGCAGTGAAGCTTTCTTT CASSDSGSEAFF
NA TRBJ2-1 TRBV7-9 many TGTGCCAGCAGGGACGCCGCGAAACCGGAGTTCTTC CASRDAAKPEFF
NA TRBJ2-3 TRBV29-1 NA TGCAGCGTTCGAATAGGAGATACGCAGTATTTT CSVRIGDTQYF
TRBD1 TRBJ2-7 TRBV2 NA TGTGCCAGCATCGGCAGGGACAGGGGCTACGAGCAGTACTTC CASIGRDRGYEQYF
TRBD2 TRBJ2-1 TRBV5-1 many TGCGCCAGCAGCTGGACTAGCGGGGGGAATGAGCAGTTCTTC CASSWTSGGNEQFF
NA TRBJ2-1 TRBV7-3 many TGTGCCAGCAGCTTAAGGGCTACCACCTACAATGAGCAGTTCTTC CASSLRATTYNEQFF
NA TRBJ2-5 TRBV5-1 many TGCGCCAGCAGCTTCCAAGAGACCCAGTACTTC CASSFQETQYF
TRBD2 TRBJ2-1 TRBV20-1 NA TGCAGTGCTCCCCTAGCGGGAGGGGACAATGAGCAGTTCTTC CSAPLAGGDNEQFF
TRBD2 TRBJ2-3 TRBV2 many TGTGCCAGCATTAGGACTAGCGGGGGGGGCCTTACGCAGTATTTT CASIRTSGGGLTQYF
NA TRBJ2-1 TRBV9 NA TGTGCCAGCAGCGTAGCTGGGGGTAATGAGCAGTTCTTC CASSVAGGNEQFF
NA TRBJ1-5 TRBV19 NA TGTGCCAGCGAAGGGGGGCTTGGTCAGCCCCAGCATTTT CASEGGLGQPQHF
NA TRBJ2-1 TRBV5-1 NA TGCGCCAGCATGTGGGACACCAATGAGCAGTTCTTC CASMWDTNEQFF